These T cell receptor beta chains were read from a single sample in a study of T-cell reconstitution after alpha-beta-depleted transplantation in children. TCRdb re-analysed the PCR reads in MiXCR, keeping a single row per CDR3 protein. Here the sample spans 250,000 to 400,000 distinct CDR3 sequences, 23% being singletons. Here the sequenced sample was PBMCs, mostly from graft donor cells, taken 180 days after TCRalphabeta/CD19-depleted stem cell transplant. These receptors were taken from a male patient aged 5 to 17 who had a stem cell transplant for acute lymphoblastic leukemia, so the T cells may come from the graft donor. CDR3s include the opening cysteine and the closing phenylalanine or tryptophan. D genes are given only for firm matches. A clone size is listed for some rows: how often the clone was seen (once, few, many), or a class if it is expanded.

cdr3_nt: TGTGCCAGCAGCTTTGAACGGAACACTGAAGCTTTCTTT
cdr3_aa: CASSFERNTEAFF
d_call: .
clone_size: .
v_call: TRBV7-9
cdr3_length: 13
j_call: TRBJ1-1

cdr3_nt: TGCGCCAGCAGCTTGGACAGGGTAAAAAACATTCAGTACTTC
cdr3_aa: CASSLDRVKNIQYF
d_call: .
clone_size: .
v_call: TRBV5-1
cdr3_length: 14
j_call: TRBJ2-4

cdr3_nt: TGTGCCAGCAGCGAGACAGACTACGAGCAGTACTTC
cdr3_aa: CASSETDYEQYF
d_call: .
clone_size: .
v_call: TRBV2
cdr3_length: 12
j_call: TRBJ2-7

cdr3_nt: TGTGCCAGCAGCCGACAACTAGCGGGAGACGCAGATACGCAGTATTTT
cdr3_aa: CASSRQLAGDADTQYF
d_call: TRBD2
clone_size: .
v_call: TRBV7-2
cdr3_length: 16
j_call: TRBJ2-3

cdr3_nt: TGTGCCATCAGTGAGTACAGCGGGAGGGCAGACAAAAACATTCAGTACTTC
cdr3_aa: CAISEYSGRADKNIQYF
d_call: TRBD2
clone_size: few
v_call: TRBV10-3
cdr3_length: 17
j_call: TRBJ2-4

cdr3_nt: TGCAGTGCTAGTTCCGGGATGAACACTGAAGCTTTCTTT
cdr3_aa: CSASSGMNTEAFF
d_call: .
clone_size: .
v_call: TRBV20-1
cdr3_length: 13
j_call: TRBJ1-1

cdr3_nt: TGTGCCAGCTCACCGCGAGGGAGACGGCCTCGGAACACTGAAGCTTTCTTT
cdr3_aa: CASSPRGRRPRNTEAFF
d_call: .
clone_size: few
v_call: TRBV18
cdr3_length: 17
j_call: TRBJ1-1

cdr3_nt: TGCGCCAGCAGCCCCCTACTAGTCACAGATACGCAGTATTTT
cdr3_aa: CASSPLLVTDTQYF
d_call: .
clone_size: .
v_call: TRBV4-1
cdr3_length: 14
j_call: TRBJ2-3

cdr3_nt: TGTGCCAGCATGGGACTAGCGGGAGGTAATGAGCAGTTCTTC
cdr3_aa: CASMGLAGGNEQFF
d_call: TRBD2
clone_size: .
v_call: TRBV6-1
cdr3_length: 14
j_call: TRBJ2-1

cdr3_nt: TGTGCCAGCAGCTTATGGGCCTATCAATCGTCCTCGGCAGGTGAGCAGTTCTTC
cdr3_aa: CASSLWAYQSSSAGEQFF
d_call: .
clone_size: .
v_call: TRBV7-8
cdr3_length: 18
j_call: TRBJ2-1

cdr3_nt: TGTGCCAGCAGCTCGCCCTCTAGAGACCAGTTCTTC
cdr3_aa: CASSSPSRDQFF
d_call: .
clone_size: few
v_call: TRBV7-3
cdr3_length: 12
j_call: TRBJ2-1

cdr3_nt: TGTGCCAGCAGCCCCTCCCCCGGGGATACGCAGTATTTT
cdr3_aa: CASSPSPGDTQYF
d_call: .
clone_size: .
v_call: TRBV7-3
cdr3_length: 13
j_call: TRBJ2-3

cdr3_nt: TGCGCCAGCAGCTTGGCCGGTAGCGGGAGGGGGGACAATGAGCAGTTCTTC
cdr3_aa: CASSLAGSGRGDNEQFF
d_call: TRBD2
clone_size: few
v_call: TRBV5-1
cdr3_length: 17
j_call: TRBJ2-1

cdr3_nt: TGTGCCAGCAGCTTATCACCCTTGAGCACAGATACGCAGTATTTT
cdr3_aa: CASSLSPLSTDTQYF
d_call: .
clone_size: many
v_call: TRBV7-3
cdr3_length: 15
j_call: TRBJ2-3

cdr3_nt: TGTGCCAGCAGCCCCAACTCTGGGGACAGGGTATACAATGAGCAGTTCTTC
cdr3_aa: CASSPNSGDRVYNEQFF
d_call: TRBD1
clone_size: few
v_call: TRBV7-7
cdr3_length: 17
j_call: TRBJ2-1

cdr3_nt: TGCAGCGTTGAAGGGGACACTAGCGGAGCCTACGAGCAGTACTTC
cdr3_aa: CSVEGDTSGAYEQYF
d_call: TRBD2
clone_size: few
v_call: TRBV29-1
cdr3_length: 15
j_call: TRBJ2-7

cdr3_nt: TGTGCCAGCAGTTCCTGGACTAGCGGGAGGGCCTCCTACAATGAGCAGTTCTTC
cdr3_aa: CASSSWTSGRASYNEQFF
d_call: TRBD2
clone_size: few
v_call: TRBV12-3/TRBV12-4
cdr3_length: 18
j_call: TRBJ2-1

cdr3_nt: TGTGCCAGCAGCTTAGGCACAGGGTCGGGTTCACCCCTCCACTTT
cdr3_aa: CASSLGTGSGSPLHF
d_call: .
clone_size: few
v_call: TRBV7-6
cdr3_length: 15
j_call: TRBJ1-6

cdr3_nt: TGTGCCAGCAGTTTATCCGGCTTTCACACCTTC
cdr3_aa: CASSLSGFHTF
d_call: .
clone_size: .
v_call: TRBV28
cdr3_length: 11
j_call: TRBJ1-2

cdr3_nt: TGTGCCAGCTCATCGGCCAGCGGGCGTAGCTCCTACAATGAGCAGTTCTTC
cdr3_aa: CASSSASGRSSYNEQFF
d_call: .
clone_size: .
v_call: TRBV18
cdr3_length: 17
j_call: TRBJ2-1

cdr3_nt: TGTGCCAGCAGTTACGACCTTAACTCTTACGCGAACACCGGGGAGCTGTTTTTT
cdr3_aa: CASSYDLNSYANTGELFF
d_call: .
clone_size: .
v_call: TRBV6-5
cdr3_length: 18
j_call: TRBJ2-2

cdr3_nt: TGTGCCAGCAGTTACTCTAGTAGCGGGAGCTCGGTTACGCAGTATTTT
cdr3_aa: CASSYSSSGSSVTQYF
d_call: TRBD2
clone_size: .
v_call: TRBV6-5
cdr3_length: 16
j_call: TRBJ2-3

cdr3_nt: TGTGCCAGCAGCTTAGGACCTCGGGGAGGGGGAGGCACTGAAGCTTTCTTT
cdr3_aa: CASSLGPRGGGGTEAFF
d_call: .
clone_size: few
v_call: TRBV7-6
cdr3_length: 17
j_call: TRBJ1-1

cdr3_nt: TGTGCCAGCAGTCTAGCGGGAGTTCGTTACGAGCAGTACTTC
cdr3_aa: CASSLAGVRYEQYF
d_call: TRBD2
clone_size: few
v_call: TRBV12-3/TRBV12-4
cdr3_length: 14
j_call: TRBJ2-7

cdr3_nt: TGTGCCAGCAGCTTAGGCCTAGCGGGAGGAGTCGCAGATACGCAGTATTTT
cdr3_aa: CASSLGLAGGVADTQYF
d_call: TRBD2
clone_size: few
v_call: TRBV7-2
cdr3_length: 17
j_call: TRBJ2-3

cdr3_nt: TGTGCCAGCAGTCTCCCCGGGAAGCTCGGCAATGAGCAGTTCTTC
cdr3_aa: CASSLPGKLGNEQFF
d_call: .
clone_size: few
v_call: TRBV12-3/TRBV12-4
cdr3_length: 15
j_call: TRBJ2-1

cdr3_nt: TGTGCCAGCAGTTTATGGGGCGGCCCGTACTCCTACGAGCAGTACTTC
cdr3_aa: CASSLWGGPYSYEQYF
d_call: .
clone_size: few
v_call: TRBV27
cdr3_length: 16
j_call: TRBJ2-7

cdr3_nt: TGCAGTGCACCCACTAGCGGGCTTTACGAGCAGTACTTC
cdr3_aa: CSAPTSGLYEQYF
d_call: TRBD2
clone_size: few
v_call: TRBV20-1
cdr3_length: 13
j_call: TRBJ2-7

cdr3_nt: TGTGCCAGCAGTTGGGACAAGGTCCCGTTCTTC
cdr3_aa: CASSWDKVPFF
d_call: .
clone_size: .
v_call: TRBV12-3/TRBV12-4
cdr3_length: 11
j_call: TRBJ2-1

cdr3_nt: TGTGCCACCAGTGGAGGGACTAGCGGCTCGTACGGGGAGCAGTTCTTC
cdr3_aa: CATSGGTSGSYGEQFF
d_call: TRBD2
clone_size: few
v_call: TRBV24-1
cdr3_length: 16
j_call: TRBJ2-1

cdr3_nt: TGTGCCAGCAGTTCTAGCGGGACCCATGAGCAGTTCTTC
cdr3_aa: CASSSSGTHEQFF
d_call: TRBD2
clone_size: .
v_call: TRBV7-8
cdr3_length: 13
j_call: TRBJ2-1

cdr3_nt: TGTGCCAGCAGGGGGCTACAGGGGCCCTTAAACATTCAGTACTTC
cdr3_aa: CASRGLQGPLNIQYF
d_call: TRBD1
clone_size: .
v_call: TRBV2
cdr3_length: 15
j_call: TRBJ2-4

cdr3_nt: TGCAGCGTTGAAGTACCGGGACAGGGTACAGATACGCAGTATTTT
cdr3_aa: CSVEVPGQGTDTQYF
d_call: TRBD1
clone_size: .
v_call: TRBV29-1
cdr3_length: 15
j_call: TRBJ2-3

cdr3_nt: TGTGCCACCAGCAGAGACTGGGGCCCCTACGAGCAGTACTTC
cdr3_aa: CATSRDWGPYEQYF
d_call: .
clone_size: .
v_call: TRBV15
cdr3_length: 14
j_call: TRBJ2-7

cdr3_nt: TGTGCCAGCAGTTACGGCGGGGTTTGGGGGTTTGGGCCCCAGCATTTT
cdr3_aa: CASSYGGVWGFGPQHF
d_call: .
clone_size: few
v_call: TRBV6-5
cdr3_length: 16
j_call: TRBJ1-5

cdr3_nt: TGTGCCAGCAGTTATAATGCAGGTTCTCAGCCCCAGCATTTT
cdr3_aa: CASSYNAGSQPQHF
d_call: .
clone_size: few
v_call: TRBV6-5
cdr3_length: 14
j_call: TRBJ1-5

cdr3_nt: TGTGCCAGCAGCCCAAGCGGGGGGGCCTCGGCTACGCAGTATTTT
cdr3_aa: CASSPSGGASATQYF
d_call: TRBD2
clone_size: few
v_call: TRBV25-1
cdr3_length: 15
j_call: TRBJ2-3

cdr3_nt: TGTGCCAGCAGCGTGGGGAACGGCGCAGATACGCAGTATTTT
cdr3_aa: CASSVGNGADTQYF
d_call: .
clone_size: .
v_call: TRBV9
cdr3_length: 14
j_call: TRBJ2-3

cdr3_nt: TGTGCCAGCAGTTTAGGGCAGTGGAACACTGAAGCTTTCTTT
cdr3_aa: CASSLGQWNTEAFF
d_call: .
clone_size: .
v_call: TRBV12-3/TRBV12-4
cdr3_length: 14
j_call: TRBJ1-1

cdr3_nt: TGTGCCAGCAGTTTCATGAGGGGGTCGTACGAGCAGTACTTC
cdr3_aa: CASSFMRGSYEQYF
d_call: .
clone_size: once
v_call: TRBV27
cdr3_length: 14
j_call: TRBJ2-7

cdr3_nt: TGTGCCAGCAGCTACGGGACTCCTAATGAGCAGTTCTTC
cdr3_aa: CASSYGTPNEQFF
d_call: .
clone_size: .
v_call: TRBV5-6
cdr3_length: 13
j_call: TRBJ2-1

cdr3_nt: TGCAGTGCTACCTGGCGGGTACCCTACAATGAGCAGTTCTTC
cdr3_aa: CSATWRVPYNEQFF
d_call: .
clone_size: few
v_call: TRBV20-1
cdr3_length: 14
j_call: TRBJ2-1

cdr3_nt: TGTGCCAGCAGTTACGGAACCATGGGAAACACCATATATTTT
cdr3_aa: CASSYGTMGNTIYF
d_call: .
clone_size: few
v_call: TRBV6-5
cdr3_length: 14
j_call: TRBJ1-3

cdr3_nt: TGCGCCAGCAGCCCTACACTTCCGAACACCGGGGAGCTGTTTTTT
cdr3_aa: CASSPTLPNTGELFF
d_call: .
clone_size: few
v_call: TRBV5-1
cdr3_length: 15
j_call: TRBJ2-2

cdr3_nt: TGTGCCAGCAGCTTAATGGACACCCCCTACAATGAGCAGTTCTTC
cdr3_aa: CASSLMDTPYNEQFF
d_call: .
clone_size: .
v_call: TRBV7-7
cdr3_length: 15
j_call: TRBJ2-1

cdr3_nt: TGTGCCAGCAGCCAAGAGTCTAGCGTTGGATACGAGCAGTACTTC
cdr3_aa: CASSQESSVGYEQYF
d_call: .
clone_size: .
v_call: TRBV3-1
cdr3_length: 15
j_call: TRBJ2-7

cdr3_nt: TGTGCCAGCAGTTTATTCAGGACTAGCACAGATACGCAGTATTTT
cdr3_aa: CASSLFRTSTDTQYF
d_call: .
clone_size: .
v_call: TRBV28
cdr3_length: 15
j_call: TRBJ2-3

cdr3_nt: TGTGCCAGCAGCTTATTAGCGGGCCTAAGAGGGGATGAGCAGTTCTTC
cdr3_aa: CASSLLAGLRGDEQFF
d_call: TRBD2
clone_size: .
v_call: TRBV7-3
cdr3_length: 16
j_call: TRBJ2-1

cdr3_nt: TGTGCCAGCAGCGTAGTCCCAGATACGCAGTATTTT
cdr3_aa: CASSVVPDTQYF
d_call: .
clone_size: few
v_call: TRBV9
cdr3_length: 12
j_call: TRBJ2-3

cdr3_nt: TGTGCCAGCAGCTTAAGCGAGTCCCTTCTGGAAGATACGCAGTATTTT
cdr3_aa: CASSLSESLLEDTQYF
d_call: .
clone_size: .
v_call: TRBV7-3
cdr3_length: 16
j_call: TRBJ2-3

cdr3_nt: TGTGCCAGCAGCCGGACAGGGAAGGACACTGAAGCTTTCTTT
cdr3_aa: CASSRTGKDTEAFF
d_call: .
clone_size: few
v_call: TRBV21-1
cdr3_length: 14
j_call: TRBJ1-1

cdr3_nt: TGTGCCAGCAGTTATCCCTCCCTGAAGGATGTAGGCCCTGAAGCTTTCTTT
cdr3_aa: CASSYPSLKDVGPEAFF
d_call: .
clone_size: .
v_call: TRBV6-5
cdr3_length: 17
j_call: TRBJ1-1

cdr3_nt: TGTGCCACCAGCGGCCTCGGGGATGAGCAGTTCTTC
cdr3_aa: CATSGLGDEQFF
d_call: .
clone_size: few
v_call: TRBV15
cdr3_length: 12
j_call: TRBJ2-1

cdr3_nt: TGCGCCAGCACTTGGCAGTCTAGCGGGGCCTACGAGCAGTACTTC
cdr3_aa: CASTWQSSGAYEQYF
d_call: TRBD2
clone_size: many
v_call: TRBV5-1
cdr3_length: 15
j_call: TRBJ2-7

cdr3_nt: TGCGCCAGCAGCTTGAGGGGAGTTGGCAATGAGCAGTTCTTC
cdr3_aa: CASSLRGVGNEQFF
d_call: .
clone_size: few
v_call: TRBV5-1
cdr3_length: 14
j_call: TRBJ2-1

cdr3_nt: TGCGCCAGCAGTTCGAGGGGGCTCACAGATACGCAGTATTTT
cdr3_aa: CASSSRGLTDTQYF
d_call: TRBD1
clone_size: few
v_call: TRBV10-1
cdr3_length: 14
j_call: TRBJ2-3

cdr3_nt: TGTGCCAGCAGCTTAGGACAGGGGACTTACAATGAGCAGTTCTTC
cdr3_aa: CASSLGQGTYNEQFF
d_call: TRBD1
clone_size: .
v_call: TRBV7-9
cdr3_length: 15
j_call: TRBJ2-1

cdr3_nt: TGTGCCAGCAGTCGGGGCGACAGGTACCAAGAGACCCAGTACTTC
cdr3_aa: CASSRGDRYQETQYF
d_call: .
clone_size: .
v_call: TRBV12-3/TRBV12-4
cdr3_length: 15
j_call: TRBJ2-5

cdr3_nt: TGTGCCAGCAGTTACGGGGCCTTCTTTGAGCAGTACTTC
cdr3_aa: CASSYGAFFEQYF
d_call: .
clone_size: .
v_call: TRBV6-5
cdr3_length: 13
j_call: TRBJ2-7